These T cell receptor beta chains were read from a single sample in a study of cytomegalovirus exposure and HLA in healthy donors. Assay used: immunoSEQ multiplex PCR; TCRdb lists only in-frame clones, some missing. The sample consists of fewer than 200,000 clones, 80% of them appearing once. Sequencing input: PBMCs. These receptors all come from a male donor in good health and CMV-seronegative. Both conserved end residues are part of each CDR3. The order of the fields is D gene, clone size, J gene, CDR3 length, V gene, CDR3 protein, CDR3 DNA. A D gene is named only where the DNA matches it firmly. Clone size, where shown, is once, few, many, or a class for clones that have expanded.

D gene: -
clone size: -
J gene: TRBJ2-1
CDR3 length: 11
V gene: TRBV11-2
CDR3 protein: CASRRGGEQFF
CDR3 DNA: TGTGCCAGCAGGAGAGGCGGGGAGCAGTTCTTC

D gene: -
clone size: few
J gene: TRBJ1-2
CDR3 length: 14
V gene: TRBV6-6
CDR3 protein: CASRVWSGNYGYTF
CDR3 DNA: TGTGCCAGCAGGGTCTGGTCGGGAAACTATGGCTACACCTTC

D gene: -
clone size: -
J gene: TRBJ1-4
CDR3 length: 16
V gene: TRBV14
CDR3 protein: CASRGQVGGHGEKLFF
CDR3 DNA: TGTGCCAGCCGGGGTCAAGTTGGGGGCCACGGGGAAAAACTGTTTTTT

D gene: TRBD1
clone size: once
J gene: TRBJ2-6
CDR3 length: 17
V gene: TRBV7-9
CDR3 protein: CSSSSINRGPGANVLTF
CDR3 DNA: TGTTCCAGCAGCTCGATTAACAGGGGGCCCGGGGCCAACGTCCTGACTTTC

D gene: -
clone size: -
J gene: TRBJ1-5
CDR3 length: 15
V gene: TRBV6-6
CDR3 protein: CASRTGAPVNQPQHF
CDR3 DNA: TGTGCCAGCAGGACAGGTGCCCCCGTTAATCAGCCCCAGCATTTT

D gene: TRBD1
clone size: -
J gene: TRBJ1-4
CDR3 length: 15
V gene: TRBV6-5
CDR3 protein: CASSYRRTGRFHLFF
CDR3 DNA: TGTGCCAGCAGTTACCGCAGGACAGGCCGGTTTCACCTGTTTTTT

D gene: TRBD1
clone size: -
J gene: TRBJ2-3
CDR3 length: 14
V gene: TRBV5-1
CDR3 protein: CASSFQGAEDTQYF
CDR3 DNA: TGCGCCAGCAGCTTTCAGGGGGCTGAAGATACGCAGTATTTT

D gene: -
clone size: -
J gene: TRBJ1-2
CDR3 length: 15
V gene: TRBV10-2
CDR3 protein: CASSESRFVDYGYTF
CDR3 DNA: TGCGCCAGCAGTGAGTCCAGATTCGTGGACTATGGCTACACCTTC

D gene: -
clone size: -
J gene: TRBJ2-2
CDR3 length: 14
V gene: TRBV5-4
CDR3 protein: CASSLRANTGELFF
CDR3 DNA: TGTGCCAGCAGCTTGCGGGCGAACACCGGGGAGCTGTTTTTT

D gene: TRBD1
clone size: -
J gene: TRBJ1-2
CDR3 length: 19
V gene: TRBV29-1
CDR3 protein: CSVEEIMYRTAGGHYGYTF
CDR3 DNA: TGCAGCGTTGAAGAAATAATGTATCGCACGGCAGGGGGGCACTATGGCTACACCTTC

D gene: -
clone size: -
J gene: TRBJ1-5
CDR3 length: 17
V gene: TRBV4-3
CDR3 protein: CASSQDPPDSQNQPQHF
CDR3 DNA: TGCGCCAGCAGCCAAGATCCACCCGACAGCCAGAATCAGCCCCAGCATTTT

D gene: -
clone size: -
J gene: TRBJ1-5
CDR3 length: 13
V gene: TRBV30
CDR3 protein: CAWSVRGNQPQHF
CDR3 DNA: TGTGCCTGGAGTGTACGGGGGAATCAGCCCCAGCATTTT

D gene: -
clone size: -
J gene: TRBJ2-2
CDR3 length: 13
V gene: TRBV18
CDR3 protein: CASSDAGTGELFF
CDR3 DNA: TGTGCCAGCTCAGATGCCGGGACAGGGGAGCTGTTTTTT

D gene: TRBD1
clone size: few
J gene: TRBJ1-1
CDR3 length: 19
V gene: TRBV10-1
CDR3 protein: CASSPHWTGGSGGFAEAFF
CDR3 DNA: TGCGCCAGCAGTCCACACTGGACAGGGGGCTCTGGTGGGTTCGCTGAAGCTTTCTTT

D gene: TRBD2
clone size: -
J gene: TRBJ2-7
CDR3 length: 16
V gene: TRBV4-3
CDR3 protein: CASSQDLSGGTYEQYF
CDR3 DNA: TGCGCCAGCAGCCAAGATCTAAGCGGGGGGACCTACGAGCAGTACTTC

D gene: TRBD1
clone size: once
J gene: TRBJ1-5
CDR3 length: 14
V gene: TRBV19
CDR3 protein: CASRMTGTEKSQHF
CDR3 DNA: TGTGCCAGTAGGATGACAGGGACCGAGAAGTCCCAGCATTTT

D gene: -
clone size: -
J gene: TRBJ1-1
CDR3 length: 17
V gene: TRBV25-1
CDR3 protein: CASSEYKSRGENTEAFF
CDR3 DNA: TGTGCCAGCAGTGAATATAAGTCCAGGGGCGAGAACACTGAAGCTTTCTTT

D gene: -
clone size: -
J gene: TRBJ2-2
CDR3 length: 13
V gene: TRBV5-4
CDR3 protein: CASGGTNTGELFF
CDR3 DNA: TGTGCCAGCGGGGGCACGAACACCGGGGAGCTGTTTTTT